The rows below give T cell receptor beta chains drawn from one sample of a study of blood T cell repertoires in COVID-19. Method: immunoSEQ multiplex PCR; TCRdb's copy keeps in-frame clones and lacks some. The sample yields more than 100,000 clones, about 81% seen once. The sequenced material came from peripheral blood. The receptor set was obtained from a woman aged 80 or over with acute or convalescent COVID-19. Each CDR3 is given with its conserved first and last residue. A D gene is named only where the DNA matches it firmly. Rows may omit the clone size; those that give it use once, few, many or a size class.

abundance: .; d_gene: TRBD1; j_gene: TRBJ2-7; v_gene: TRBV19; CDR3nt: TGTGCCAGTAGTACCGGGGGGACAGGGGGCTACGAGCAGTACTTC; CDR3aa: CASSTGGTGGYEQYF
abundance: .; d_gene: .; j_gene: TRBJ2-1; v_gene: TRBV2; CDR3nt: TGTGCCAGCAGTGAACAGGGTTACAATGAGCAGTTCTTC; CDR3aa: CASSEQGYNEQFF
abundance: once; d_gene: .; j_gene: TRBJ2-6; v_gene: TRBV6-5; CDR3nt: TGTGCCAGCAGAACCCAGGGGACTGGGGCCAACGTCCTGACTTTC; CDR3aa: CASRTQGTGANVLTF
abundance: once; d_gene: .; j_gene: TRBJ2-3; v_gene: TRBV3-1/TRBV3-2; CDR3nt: TGTGCCAGCAGCCAAGATAAGGTCAGGAATCTCAACACAGATACGCAGTATTTT; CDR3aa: CASSQDKVRNLNTDTQYF
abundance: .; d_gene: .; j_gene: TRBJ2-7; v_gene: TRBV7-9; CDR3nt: TGTGCCAGCAGCTTAGTGGGGGGGCCCTACGAGCAGTACTTC; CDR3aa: CASSLVGGPYEQYF
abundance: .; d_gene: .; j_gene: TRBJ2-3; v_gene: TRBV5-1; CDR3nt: TGCGCCAGCAGCTATGGTGGAGCAGATACGCAGTATTTT; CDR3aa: CASSYGGADTQYF
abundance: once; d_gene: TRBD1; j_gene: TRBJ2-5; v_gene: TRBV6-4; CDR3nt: TGTGCCAGCAGTGACGACGCCAATCCGGGACAGGGGGGGCCCTCAACCGAGACCCAGTACTTC; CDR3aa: CASSDDANPGQGGPSTETQYF
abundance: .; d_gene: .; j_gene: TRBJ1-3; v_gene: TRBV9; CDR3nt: TGTGCCAGCAGCACCCACGTCGGTAGTGCGGGAAACACCATATATTTT; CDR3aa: CASSTHVGSAGNTIYF
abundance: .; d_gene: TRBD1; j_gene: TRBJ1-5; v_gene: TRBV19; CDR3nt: TGTGCCAGTAGTATAGGGGACAGGGACCAAATCATTCCCCAGCATTTT; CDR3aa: CASSIGDRDQIIPQHF
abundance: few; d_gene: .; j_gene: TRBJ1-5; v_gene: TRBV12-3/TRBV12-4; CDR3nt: TGTGCCAGCAGTCAGGGGAAGGAGCAGCCCCAGCATTTT; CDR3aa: CASSQGKEQPQHF
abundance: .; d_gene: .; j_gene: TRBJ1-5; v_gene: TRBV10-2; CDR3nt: TGCGCCAGCAGTGTTAGGGGCGGCAATCAGCCCCAGCATTTT; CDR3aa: CASSVRGGNQPQHF
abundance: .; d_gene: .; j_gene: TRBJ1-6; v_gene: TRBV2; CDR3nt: TGTGCCAGCAGCTCCGACAGGCTGTTGGGTTCACCCCTCCACTTT; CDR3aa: CASSSDRLLGSPLHF
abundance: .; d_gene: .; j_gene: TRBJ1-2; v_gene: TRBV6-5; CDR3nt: TGTGCCAGCAGTAAACAGGGAAGAGGCTACACCTTC; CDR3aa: CASSKQGRGYTF
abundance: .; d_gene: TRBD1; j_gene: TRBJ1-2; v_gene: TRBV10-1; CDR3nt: TGCGCCAAACTCAGTCGGGCGGACAGGGTCTATGGCTACACCTTC; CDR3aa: CAKLSRADRVYGYTF
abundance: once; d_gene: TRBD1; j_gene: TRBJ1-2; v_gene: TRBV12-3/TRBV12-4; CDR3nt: TGTGCCAGCAGTTTGGGACAGGGCTTGGAGGTCACCTTC; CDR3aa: CASSLGQGLEVTF
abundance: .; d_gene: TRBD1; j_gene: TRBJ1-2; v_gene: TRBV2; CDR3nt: TGTGCCAGCAAGGGACAGGTCTATGGCTACACCTTC; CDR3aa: CASKGQVYGYTF
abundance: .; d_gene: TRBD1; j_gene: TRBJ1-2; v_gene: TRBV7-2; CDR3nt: TGTGCCAGCAGCGTCGGGACCAGGGGGGGCTACACCTTC; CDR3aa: CASSVGTRGGYTF
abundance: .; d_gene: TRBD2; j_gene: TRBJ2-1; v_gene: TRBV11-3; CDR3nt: TGTGCCAGCAGCTTCGCTAGCGGGAGGGCCGGGGGCAATGAGCAGTTCTTC; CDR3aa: CASSFASGRAGGNEQFF
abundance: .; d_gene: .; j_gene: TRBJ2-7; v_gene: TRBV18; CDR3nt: TGTGCCAGCTCACCATTGGACAGCCCCTACGAGCAGTACTTC; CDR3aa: CASSPLDSPYEQYF
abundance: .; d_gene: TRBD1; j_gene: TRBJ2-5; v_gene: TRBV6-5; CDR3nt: TGTGCCAGCAGTTCCGGGACAGTTCAAGAGACCCAGTACTTC; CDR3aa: CASSSGTVQETQYF
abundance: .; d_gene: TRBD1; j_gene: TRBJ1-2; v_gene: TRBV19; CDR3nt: TGTGCCAGTACTAGGAACAGGGGAAGTCCGCATGGCTACACCTTC; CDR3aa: CASTRNRGSPHGYTF
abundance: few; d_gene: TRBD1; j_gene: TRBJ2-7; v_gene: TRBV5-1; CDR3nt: TGCGCCAGCAGCACAGGGGCACTGGACTACGAGCAGTACTTC; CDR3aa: CASSTGALDYEQYF
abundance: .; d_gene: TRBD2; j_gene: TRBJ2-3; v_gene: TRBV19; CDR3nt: TGTGCCAGTAGTCCGCTGGGAGGGGTGAGCACAGATACGCAGTATTTT; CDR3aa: CASSPLGGVSTDTQYF
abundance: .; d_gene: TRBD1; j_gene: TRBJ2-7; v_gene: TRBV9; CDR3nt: TGTGCCAGCAGCCCTGCCGGGACAGGGGGTGTCGAGCAGTACTTC; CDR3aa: CASSPAGTGGVEQYF
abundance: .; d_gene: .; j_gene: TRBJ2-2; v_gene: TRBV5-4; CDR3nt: TGTGCCAGCAGCCAGGGAAACAGGCTAACCGGGGAGCTGTTTTTT; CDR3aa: CASSQGNRLTGELFF
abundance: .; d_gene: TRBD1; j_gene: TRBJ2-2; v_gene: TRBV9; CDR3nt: TGTGCCAGCAGCGTTACACCGGGACAGGGGATGGCCGGGGAGCTGTTTTTT; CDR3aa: CASSVTPGQGMAGELFF
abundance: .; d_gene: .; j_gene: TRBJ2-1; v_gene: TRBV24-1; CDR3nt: TGTGCCACCAGTGAAGGAGGGAGAGGGTATGAGCAGTTCTTC; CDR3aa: CATSEGGRGYEQFF
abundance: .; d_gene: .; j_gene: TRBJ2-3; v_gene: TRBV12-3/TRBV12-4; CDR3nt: TGTGCCAGCAGTCCCCTAGGAGATACGCAGTATTTT; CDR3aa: CASSPLGDTQYF
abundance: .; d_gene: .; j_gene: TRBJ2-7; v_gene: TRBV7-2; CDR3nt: TGTGCCAGCAGCTTAGGTACCAGAGGAAGCTTAGACGAGCAGTACTTC; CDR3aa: CASSLGTRGSLDEQYF
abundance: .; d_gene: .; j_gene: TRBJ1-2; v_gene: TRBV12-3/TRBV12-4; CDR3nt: TGTGCCAGCTCCCAGGGGATCGGCTATGGCTACACCTTC; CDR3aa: CASSQGIGYGYTF
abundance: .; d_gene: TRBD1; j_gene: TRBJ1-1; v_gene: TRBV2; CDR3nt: TGTGCCAGCAATGGACAGGGTTTGAACACTGAAGCTTTCTTT; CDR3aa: CASNGQGLNTEAFF
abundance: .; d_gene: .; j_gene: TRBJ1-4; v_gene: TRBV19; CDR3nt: TGTGCCAGTACGAGGACTCCAACTAATGAAAAACTGTTTTTT; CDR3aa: CASTRTPTNEKLFF
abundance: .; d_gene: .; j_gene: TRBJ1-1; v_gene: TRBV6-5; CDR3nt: TGTGCCAGCAGAACCGGGACATACACTGAAGCTTTCTTT; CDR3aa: CASRTGTYTEAFF
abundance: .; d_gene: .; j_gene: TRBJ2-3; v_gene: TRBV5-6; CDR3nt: TGTGCCAGCAGCTTGGCCCGGGAGATAAAGCAGTATTTT; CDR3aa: CASSLAREIKQYF
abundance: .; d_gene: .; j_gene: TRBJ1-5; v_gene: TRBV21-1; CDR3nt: TGTGCCAGCAGTGGCAAACTGGACAACTATAAGGATAGCAATCAGCCCCAGCATTTT; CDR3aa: CASSGKLDNYKDSNQPQHF
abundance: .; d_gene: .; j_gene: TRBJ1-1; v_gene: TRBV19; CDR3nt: TGTGCCAGTAGTATAGGTGGGCAGGCCCTCACTGAAGCTTTCTTT; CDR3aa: CASSIGGQALTEAFF
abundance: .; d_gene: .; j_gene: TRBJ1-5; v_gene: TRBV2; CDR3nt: TGTGCCAGCAGCCAAACGGGGGGTTCTCAGCCCCAGCATTTT; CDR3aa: CASSQTGGSQPQHF
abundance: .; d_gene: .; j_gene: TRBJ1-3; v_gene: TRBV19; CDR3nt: TGTGCCAGTAGTGTCGGGACAAGCTCTGGAAACACCATATATTTT; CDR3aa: CASSVGTSSGNTIYF
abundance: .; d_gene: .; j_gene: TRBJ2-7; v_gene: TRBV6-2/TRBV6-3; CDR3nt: TGTGCCAGCAGTTCACAGAGCTACGAGCAGTACTTC; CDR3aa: CASSSQSYEQYF
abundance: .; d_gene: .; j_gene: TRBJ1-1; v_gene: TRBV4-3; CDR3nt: TGCGCCAGCAGCCAAGATTCAGGCCCGAACACTGAAGCTTTCTTT; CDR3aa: CASSQDSGPNTEAFF
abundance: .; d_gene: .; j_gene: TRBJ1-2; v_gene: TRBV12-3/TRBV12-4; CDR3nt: TGTGCCAGCAGCCGGACATACTATGGCTACACCTTC; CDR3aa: CASSRTYYGYTF
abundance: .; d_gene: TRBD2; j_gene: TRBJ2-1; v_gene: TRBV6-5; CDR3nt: TGTGCCACCCGGGAGACTAGCGGTGCCTACAATGAGCAGTTCTTC; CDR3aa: CATRETSGAYNEQFF
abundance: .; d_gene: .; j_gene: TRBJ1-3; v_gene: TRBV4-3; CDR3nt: TGCGCCAGCAGCCCTACCGGACAGGGAAACACCATATATTTT; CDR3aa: CASSPTGQGNTIYF
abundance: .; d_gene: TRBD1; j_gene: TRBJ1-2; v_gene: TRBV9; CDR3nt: TGTGCCAGCAGCGCCAGACAGGGGAGCTACACCTTC; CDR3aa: CASSARQGSYTF
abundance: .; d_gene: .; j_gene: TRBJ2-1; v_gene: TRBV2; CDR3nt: TGTGCCAGCGGAGGTGGCGGGACCTCCTACAATGAGCAGTTCTTC; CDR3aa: CASGGGGTSYNEQFF